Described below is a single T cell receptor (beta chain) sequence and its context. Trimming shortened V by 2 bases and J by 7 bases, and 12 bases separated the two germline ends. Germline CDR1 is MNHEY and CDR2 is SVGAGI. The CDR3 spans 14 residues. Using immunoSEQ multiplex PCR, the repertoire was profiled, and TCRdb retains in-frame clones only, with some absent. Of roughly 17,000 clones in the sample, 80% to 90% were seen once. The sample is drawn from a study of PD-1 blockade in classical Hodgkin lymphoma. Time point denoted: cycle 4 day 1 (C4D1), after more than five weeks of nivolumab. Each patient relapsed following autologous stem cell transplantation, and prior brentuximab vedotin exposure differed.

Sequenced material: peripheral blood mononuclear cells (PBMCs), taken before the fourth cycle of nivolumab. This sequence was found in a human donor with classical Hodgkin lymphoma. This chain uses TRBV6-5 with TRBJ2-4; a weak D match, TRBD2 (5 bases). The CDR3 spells CASSYRDRVNIQYF. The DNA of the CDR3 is TGTGCCAGCAGTTACCGGGATAGGGTGAACATTCAGTACTTC.